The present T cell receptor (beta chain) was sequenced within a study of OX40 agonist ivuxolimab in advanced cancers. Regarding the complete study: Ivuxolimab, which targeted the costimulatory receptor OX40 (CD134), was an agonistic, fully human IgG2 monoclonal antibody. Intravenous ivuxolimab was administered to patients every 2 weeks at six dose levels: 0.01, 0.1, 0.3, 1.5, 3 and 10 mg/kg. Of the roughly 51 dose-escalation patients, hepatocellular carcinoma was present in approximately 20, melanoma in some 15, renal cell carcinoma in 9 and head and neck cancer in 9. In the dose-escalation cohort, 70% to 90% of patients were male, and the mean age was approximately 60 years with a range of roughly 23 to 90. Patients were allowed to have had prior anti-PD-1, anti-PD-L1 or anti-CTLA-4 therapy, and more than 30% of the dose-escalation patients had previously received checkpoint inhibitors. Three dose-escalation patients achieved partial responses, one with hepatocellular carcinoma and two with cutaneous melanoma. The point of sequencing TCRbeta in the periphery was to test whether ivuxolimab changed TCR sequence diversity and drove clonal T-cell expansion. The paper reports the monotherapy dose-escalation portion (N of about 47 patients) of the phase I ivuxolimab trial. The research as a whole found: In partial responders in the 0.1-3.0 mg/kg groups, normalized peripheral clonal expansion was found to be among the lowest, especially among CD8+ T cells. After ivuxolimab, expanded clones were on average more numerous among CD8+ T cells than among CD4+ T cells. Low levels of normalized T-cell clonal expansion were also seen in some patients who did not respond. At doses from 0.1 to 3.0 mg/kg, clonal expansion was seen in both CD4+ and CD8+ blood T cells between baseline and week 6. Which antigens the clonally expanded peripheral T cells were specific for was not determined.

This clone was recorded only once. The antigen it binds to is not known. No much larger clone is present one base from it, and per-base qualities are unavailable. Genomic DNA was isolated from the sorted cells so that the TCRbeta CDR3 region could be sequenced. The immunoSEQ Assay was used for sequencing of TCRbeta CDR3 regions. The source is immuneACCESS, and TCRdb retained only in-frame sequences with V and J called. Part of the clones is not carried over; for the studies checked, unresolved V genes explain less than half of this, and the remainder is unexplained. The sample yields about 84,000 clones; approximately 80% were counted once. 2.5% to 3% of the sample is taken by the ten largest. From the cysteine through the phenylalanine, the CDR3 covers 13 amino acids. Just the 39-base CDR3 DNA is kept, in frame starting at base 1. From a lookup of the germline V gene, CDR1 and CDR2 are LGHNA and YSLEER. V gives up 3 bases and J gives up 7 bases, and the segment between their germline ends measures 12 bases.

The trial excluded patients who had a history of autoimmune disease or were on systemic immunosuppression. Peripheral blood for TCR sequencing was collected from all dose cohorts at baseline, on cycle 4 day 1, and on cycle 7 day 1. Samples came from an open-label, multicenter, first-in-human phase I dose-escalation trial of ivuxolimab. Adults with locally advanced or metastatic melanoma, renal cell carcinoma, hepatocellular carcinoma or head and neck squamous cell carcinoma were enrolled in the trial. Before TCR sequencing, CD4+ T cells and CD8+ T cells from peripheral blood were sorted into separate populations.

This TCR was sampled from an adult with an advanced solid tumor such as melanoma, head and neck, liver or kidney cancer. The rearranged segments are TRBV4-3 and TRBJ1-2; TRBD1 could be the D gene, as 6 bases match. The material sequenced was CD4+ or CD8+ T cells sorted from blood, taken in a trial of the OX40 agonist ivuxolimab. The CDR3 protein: CASSQVDRSGYTF. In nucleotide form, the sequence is TGCGCCAGCAGCCAGGTTGACAGGTCTGGCTACACCTTC.